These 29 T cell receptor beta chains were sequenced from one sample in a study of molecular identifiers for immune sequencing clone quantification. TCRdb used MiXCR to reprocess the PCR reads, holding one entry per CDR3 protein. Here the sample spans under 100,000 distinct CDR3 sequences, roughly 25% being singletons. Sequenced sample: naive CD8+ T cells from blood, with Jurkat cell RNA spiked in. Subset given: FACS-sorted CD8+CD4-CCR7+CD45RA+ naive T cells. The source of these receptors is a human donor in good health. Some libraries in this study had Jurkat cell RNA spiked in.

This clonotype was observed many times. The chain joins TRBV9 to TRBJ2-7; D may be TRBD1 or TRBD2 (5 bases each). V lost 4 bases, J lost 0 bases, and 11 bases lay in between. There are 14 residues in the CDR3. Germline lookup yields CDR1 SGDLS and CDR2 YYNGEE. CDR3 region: CASSPAGTSYEQYF. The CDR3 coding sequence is TGTGCCAGCAGCCCCGCCGGGACCTCCTACGAGCAGTACTTC.

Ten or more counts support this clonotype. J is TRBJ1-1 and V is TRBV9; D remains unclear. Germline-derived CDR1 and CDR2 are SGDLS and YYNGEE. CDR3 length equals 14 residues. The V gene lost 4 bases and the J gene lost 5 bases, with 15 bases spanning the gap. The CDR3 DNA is TGTGCCAGCAGCCCCGGCGGCGGGGATACTGAAGCTTTCTTT. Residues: CASSPGGGDTEAFF.

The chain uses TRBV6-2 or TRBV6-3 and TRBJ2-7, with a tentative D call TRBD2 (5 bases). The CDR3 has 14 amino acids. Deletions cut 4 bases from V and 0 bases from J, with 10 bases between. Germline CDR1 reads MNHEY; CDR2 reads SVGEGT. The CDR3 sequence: CASSWKGSSYEQYF. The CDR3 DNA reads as TGTGCCAGCAGTTGGAAAGGGAGCTCCTACGAGCAGTACTTC.

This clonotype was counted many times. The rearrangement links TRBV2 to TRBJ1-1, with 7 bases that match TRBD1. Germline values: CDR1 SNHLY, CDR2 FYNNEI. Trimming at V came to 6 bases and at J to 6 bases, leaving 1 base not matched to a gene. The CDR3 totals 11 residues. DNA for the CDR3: TGTGCCAGCAGGACAGGGCCTGAAGCTTTCTTT. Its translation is CASRTGPEAFF.

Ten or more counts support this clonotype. The DNA of the CDR3 is TGTGCCAGCAGCTTAGGTTGGACGCAGCAGTACTTC. Translating it yields CASSLGWTQQYF. This chain connects TRBV11-1 to TRBJ2-7; no clear D. Germline values: CDR1 SGHAT, CDR2 FQDESV (reference sequence). The CDR3 is 12 residues long. V lost 1 base to trimming and J lost 8 bases, with 9 bases between them.

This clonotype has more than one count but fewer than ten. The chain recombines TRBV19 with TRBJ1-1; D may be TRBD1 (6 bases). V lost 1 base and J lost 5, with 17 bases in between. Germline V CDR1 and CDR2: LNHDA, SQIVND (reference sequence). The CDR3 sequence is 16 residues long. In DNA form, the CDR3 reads TGTGCCAGTAGTATAGGTCTTGGGGGCGTGGGTACTGAAGCTTTCTTT. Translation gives CASSIGLGGVGTEAFF.

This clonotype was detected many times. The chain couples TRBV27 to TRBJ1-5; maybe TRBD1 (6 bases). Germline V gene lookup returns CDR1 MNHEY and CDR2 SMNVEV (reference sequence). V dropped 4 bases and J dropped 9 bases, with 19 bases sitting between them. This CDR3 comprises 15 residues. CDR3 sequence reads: CASSSTPGGGWPQHF. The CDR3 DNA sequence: TGTGCCAGCAGTTCCACTCCAGGAGGGGGGTGGCCCCAGCATTTT.

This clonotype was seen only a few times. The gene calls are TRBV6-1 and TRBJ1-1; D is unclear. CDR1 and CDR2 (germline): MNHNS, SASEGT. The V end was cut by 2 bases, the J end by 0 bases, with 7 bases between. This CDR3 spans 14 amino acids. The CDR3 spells CASSEISMNTEAFF. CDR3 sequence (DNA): TGTGCCAGCAGTGAAATAAGCATGAACACTGAAGCTTTCTTT.

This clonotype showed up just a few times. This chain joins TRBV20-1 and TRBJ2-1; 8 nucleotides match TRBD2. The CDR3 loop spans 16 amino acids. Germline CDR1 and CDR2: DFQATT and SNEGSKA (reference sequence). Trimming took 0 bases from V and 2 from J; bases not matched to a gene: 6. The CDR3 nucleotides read TGCAGTGCTAGAGATCTCAGAGCGGGAGCCTACAATGAGCAGTTCTTC. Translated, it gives CSARDLRAGAYNEQFF.

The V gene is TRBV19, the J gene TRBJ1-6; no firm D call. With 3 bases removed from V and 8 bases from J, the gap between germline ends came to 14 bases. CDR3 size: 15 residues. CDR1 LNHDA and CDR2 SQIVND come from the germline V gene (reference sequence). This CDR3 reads CASSITSGGYSPLHF. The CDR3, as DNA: TGTGCCAGTAGTATTACCTCTGGCGGGTATTCACCCCTCCACTTT.

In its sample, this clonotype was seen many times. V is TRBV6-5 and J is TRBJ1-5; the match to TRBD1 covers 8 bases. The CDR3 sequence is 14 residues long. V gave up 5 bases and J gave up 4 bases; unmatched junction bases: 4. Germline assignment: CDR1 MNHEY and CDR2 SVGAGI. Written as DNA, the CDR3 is TGTGCCAGCAGTCCACAGGGGGATAATCAGCCCCAGCATTTT. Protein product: CASSPQGDNQPQHF.

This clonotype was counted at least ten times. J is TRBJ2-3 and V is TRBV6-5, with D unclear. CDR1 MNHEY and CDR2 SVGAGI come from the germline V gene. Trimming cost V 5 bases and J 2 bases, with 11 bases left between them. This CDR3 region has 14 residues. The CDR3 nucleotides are TGTGCCAGCAGTCCCGTTACCCACACAGATACGCAGTATTTT. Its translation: CASSPVTHTDTQYF.

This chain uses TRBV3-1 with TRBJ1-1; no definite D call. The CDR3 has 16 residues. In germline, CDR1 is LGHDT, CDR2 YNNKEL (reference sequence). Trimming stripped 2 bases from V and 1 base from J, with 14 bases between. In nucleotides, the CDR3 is TGTGCCAGCAGCCAATTGGTTCCAGGCTGGAACACTGAAGCTTTCTTT. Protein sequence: CASSQLVPGWNTEAFF.

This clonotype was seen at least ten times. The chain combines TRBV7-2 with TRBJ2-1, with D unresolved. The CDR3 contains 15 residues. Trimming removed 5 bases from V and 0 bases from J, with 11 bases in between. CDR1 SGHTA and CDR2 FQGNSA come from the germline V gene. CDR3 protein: CASSIDVSSYNEQFF. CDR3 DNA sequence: TGTGCCAGCAGCATTGATGTTAGCTCCTACAATGAGCAGTTCTTC.

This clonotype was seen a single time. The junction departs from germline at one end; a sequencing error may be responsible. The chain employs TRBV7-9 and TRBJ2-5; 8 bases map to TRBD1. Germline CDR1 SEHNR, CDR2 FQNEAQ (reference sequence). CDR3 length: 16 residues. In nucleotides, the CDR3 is TGTGCCAGCAGCCAAGGGCTAGACAGGGGACAAGAGCCCCAGTACTTC. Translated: CASSQGLDRGQEPQYF.

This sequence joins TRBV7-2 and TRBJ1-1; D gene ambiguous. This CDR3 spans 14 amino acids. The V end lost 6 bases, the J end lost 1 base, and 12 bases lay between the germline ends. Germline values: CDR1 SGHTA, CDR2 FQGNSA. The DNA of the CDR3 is TGTGCCAGCAGATTGGACGCCTGGAACACTGAAGCTTTCTTT. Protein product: CASRLDAWNTEAFF.

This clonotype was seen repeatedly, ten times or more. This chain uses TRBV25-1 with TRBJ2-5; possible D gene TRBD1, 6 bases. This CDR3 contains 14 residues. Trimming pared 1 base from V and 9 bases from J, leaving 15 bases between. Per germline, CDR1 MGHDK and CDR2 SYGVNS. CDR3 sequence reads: CASSEFGGSGAQYF. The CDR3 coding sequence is TGTGCCAGCAGTGAATTCGGCGGGTCAGGGGCCCAGTACTTC.

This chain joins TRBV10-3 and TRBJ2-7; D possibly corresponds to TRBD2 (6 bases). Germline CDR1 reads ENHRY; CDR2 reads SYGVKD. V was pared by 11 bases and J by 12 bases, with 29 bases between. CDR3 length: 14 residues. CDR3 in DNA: TGTGCCCTCCGCGGGGCAGGGCCCCTCTTTGCGCCGTACTTC. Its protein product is CALRGAGPLFAPYF.

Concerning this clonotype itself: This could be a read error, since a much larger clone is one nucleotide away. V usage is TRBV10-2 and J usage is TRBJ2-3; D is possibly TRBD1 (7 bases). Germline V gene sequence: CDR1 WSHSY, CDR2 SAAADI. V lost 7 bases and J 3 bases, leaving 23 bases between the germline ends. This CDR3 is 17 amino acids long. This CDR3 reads CASKGGRSGGSTDTQYF. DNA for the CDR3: TGCGCCAGCAAGGGGGGAAGATCAGGGGGTTCTACAGATACGCAGTATTTT.

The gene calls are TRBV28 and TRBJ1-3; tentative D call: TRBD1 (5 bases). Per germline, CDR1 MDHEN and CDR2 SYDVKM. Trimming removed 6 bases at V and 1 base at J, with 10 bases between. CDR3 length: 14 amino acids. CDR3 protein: CASRLTESGNTIYF. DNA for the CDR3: TGTGCCAGCAGATTGACAGAATCTGGAAACACCATATATTTT. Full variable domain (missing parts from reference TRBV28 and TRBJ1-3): DVKVTQSSRYLVKRTGEKVFLECVQDMDHENMFWYRQDPGLGLRLIYFSYDVKMKEKGDIPEGYSVSREKKERFSLILESASTNQTSMYLCASRLTESGNTIYFGEGSWLTVV.

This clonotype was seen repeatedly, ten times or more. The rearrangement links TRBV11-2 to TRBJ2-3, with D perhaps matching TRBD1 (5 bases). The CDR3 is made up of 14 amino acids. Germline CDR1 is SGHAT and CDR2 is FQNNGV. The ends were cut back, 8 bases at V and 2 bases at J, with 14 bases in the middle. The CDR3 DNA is TGTGCCAGCGATAGCTGGGGCCCCACAGATACGCAGTATTTT. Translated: CASDSWGPTDTQYF.

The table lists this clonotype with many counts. The CDR3 DNA follows: TGTGCCAGCAGTAATACAGGGGCGGCGTTTGGGGAGACCCAGTACTTC. This gives the protein CASSNTGAAFGETQYF. The V call is TRBV6-6, the J call TRBJ2-5; 7 bases fit TRBD1. Looked up from germline, CDR1 is MNHNY and CDR2 is SVGAGI (reference sequence). The CDR3 sequence is 16 residues long. The V segment lost 5 bases and the J segment 5 bases; nucleotides outside the gene matches: 14.

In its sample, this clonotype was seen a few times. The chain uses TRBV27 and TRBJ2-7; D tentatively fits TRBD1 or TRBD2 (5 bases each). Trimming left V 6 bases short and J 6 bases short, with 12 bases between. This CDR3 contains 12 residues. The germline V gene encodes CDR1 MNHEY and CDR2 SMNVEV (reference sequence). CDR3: CASSPGTLEQYF. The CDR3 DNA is TGTGCCAGCAGCCCCGGGACGCTCGAGCAGTACTTC.

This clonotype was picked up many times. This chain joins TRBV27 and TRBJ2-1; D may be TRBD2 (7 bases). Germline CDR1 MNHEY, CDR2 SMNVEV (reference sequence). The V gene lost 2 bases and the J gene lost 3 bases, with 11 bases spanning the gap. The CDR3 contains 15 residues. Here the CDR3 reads CASSLIRGGYNEQFF. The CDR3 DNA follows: TGTGCCAGCAGTTTAATTAGGGGGGGCTACAATGAGCAGTTCTTC.

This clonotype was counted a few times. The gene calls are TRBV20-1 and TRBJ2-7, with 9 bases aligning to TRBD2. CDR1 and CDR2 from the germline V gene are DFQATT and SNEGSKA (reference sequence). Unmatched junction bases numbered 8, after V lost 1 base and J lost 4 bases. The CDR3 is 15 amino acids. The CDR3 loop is CSARALRLAEYEQYF. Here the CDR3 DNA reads TGCAGTGCTAGAGCCCTCCGACTAGCGGAATACGAGCAGTACTTC.

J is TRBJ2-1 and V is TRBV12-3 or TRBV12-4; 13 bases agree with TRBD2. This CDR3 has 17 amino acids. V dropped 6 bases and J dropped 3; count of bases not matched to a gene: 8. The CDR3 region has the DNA TGTGCCAGCAGCCCGTCACTAGCGGGAGGGCTCTACAATGAGCAGTTCTTC. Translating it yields CASSPSLAGGLYNEQFF.

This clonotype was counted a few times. For the CDR3, the DNA is TGTGCCAGCAGGGCCAGCTCCTACGAGCAGTACTTC. This sequence encodes CASRASSYEQYF. V is TRBV28 and J is TRBJ2-7, with D unclear. Trimming cost V 6 bases and J 0 bases, with 6 bases left between them. The CDR3 consists of 12 residues. The V gene's germline CDR1 is MDHEN and CDR2 SYDVKM.

The CDR3 spells CASSQDIRTGSYEQYF. Here the CDR3 DNA reads TGCGCCAGCAGCCAAGACATAAGGACAGGGTCCTACGAGCAGTACTTC. J is TRBJ2-7 and V is TRBV4-3; 8 nucleotides agree with TRBD1. CDR3 size: 16 residues. V shed 0 bases, J shed 1 base, and the junction held 5 bases outside the gene matches. Germline CDR1 reads LGHNA; CDR2 reads YSLEER.

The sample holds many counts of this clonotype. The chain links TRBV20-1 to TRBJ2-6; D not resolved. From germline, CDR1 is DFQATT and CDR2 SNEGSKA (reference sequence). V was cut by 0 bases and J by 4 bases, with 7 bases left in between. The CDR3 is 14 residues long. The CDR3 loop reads CSARDMSGANVLTF. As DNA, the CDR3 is TGCAGTGCTAGAGATATGTCCGGGGCCAACGTCCTGACTTTC.